The rows below give T cell receptor beta chains drawn from one sample of a study of CD8 T cells in Susac syndrome. TCRdb ran MiXCR on the immunoSEQ multiplex PCR reads and lists one entry per CDR3 protein. This sample carries over 150,000 distinct CDR3 sequences, approximately 94% of them seen once, and the ten largest clones take around 0.13%. The sequenced sample consisted of CD4+ T cells from PBMCs. The receptor set was obtained from a human donor with Susac syndrome. The CDR3 runs from the conserved cysteine through the conserved F or W. The D gene is left open where the match is weak.

>13|TRBD2|TRBJ2-3|TRBV29-1
CSVESWGGDTQYF
TGCAGCGTTGAATCGTGGGGGGGAGATACGCAGTATTTT
>17|TRBD1|TRBJ2-4|TRBV11-2
CASSGRDRRVGKNIQYF
TGTGCCAGCAGCGGCCGGGACAGGAGGGTTGGCAAAAACATTCAGTACTTC
>16|TRBD2|TRBJ2-1|TRBV4-1
CASSQDPDSGRNEQFF
TGCGCCAGCAGCCAAGATCCCGATAGCGGGAGAAATGAGCAGTTCTTC
>14|-|TRBJ2-7|TRBV5-4
CASSLAGRTHEQYF
TGTGCCAGCAGCTTAGCCGGGAGAACCCACGAGCAGTACTTC
>15|TRBD1|TRBJ2-3|TRBV27
CASSPPTHRGDTQYF
TGTGCCAGCAGTCCACCCACTCACAGGGGAGATACGCAGTATTTT
>14|-|TRBJ2-5|TRBV6-6
CASRDGQFQETQYF
TGTGCCAGCAGAGACGGACAGTTCCAAGAGACCCAGTACTTC
>11|-|TRBJ1-3|TRBV30
CAGLSGNTIYF
TGTGCCGGTCTCTCTGGAAACACCATATATTTT
>15|TRBD1|TRBJ1-2|TRBV13
CASSLRQGQGYGYTF
TGTGCCAGCAGCTTACGACAGGGCCAGGGCTATGGCTACACCTTC
>14|-|TRBJ2-1|TRBV28
CASRSAGPYNEQFF
TGTGCCAGCAGGTCGGCGGGGCCCTACAATGAGCAGTTCTTC
>15|-|TRBJ2-3|TRBV4-3
CASSQGRWGPDTQYF
TGCGCCAGCAGCCAGGGCCGGTGGGGCCCAGATACGCAGTATTTT